This T cell receptor beta chain was captured by sequencing in a study of Ad26.COV2.S vaccination and SARS-CoV-2 variants. Study in general: This donor came from the COV1001 trial of Ad26.COV2.S. Once, or twice with 56 days between doses, Ad26.COV2.S was given intramuscularly.

Only in-frame clones appear in the TCRdb table, and some are missing; sequencing was by immunoSEQ multiplex PCR. The data hold some 250,000 clones, with roughly 90% observed a single time. General observations from the study: The breadth of spike-specific CD8+ and CD4+ T cell responses after vaccination was reportedly substantial.

The CDR3 length is 16 residues. Looked up from germline, CDR1 is WSHSY and CDR2 is SAAADI. J gave up 4 bases and V 2 bases, and 3 bases lay outside the gene matches. A remark on this clone: The target antigen is unknown.

Specified treatment: roughly 20 received Ad26.COV2.S at low or high dose, single or two shots; roughly 5 received placebo; per-sample allocation not given. Sampling was performed 63 days after the first vaccine or placebo injection. Boston supplied an adult donor aged 18-55 years. This receptor was obtained from a person between 18 and 60 years old who received the Ad26.COV2.S COVID-19 vaccine or a placebo. The genes are TRBV10-2 and TRBJ2-5; 14 bases are shared with TRBD2. The sequenced sample was peripheral blood, obtained in a trial of Ad26.COV2.S vaccine versus placebo. CDR3 nucleotide sequence: TGCGCCAGCAGTGAGGAGGGACTAGCGGGGGTAGAGACCCAGTACTTC. Its protein is CASSEEGLAGVETQYF.